Listed below are T cell receptor beta chains from one sample, sequenced in a study of T-cell reconstitution after alpha-beta-depleted transplantation in children. One entry per CDR3 protein, called by TCRdb with MiXCR from the PCR reads. The profile covers about 180,000 distinct CDR3 sequences, with around 10% appearing a single time and around 14% taken by the ten largest. The sample here was PBMCs, taken before TCRalphabeta/CD19-depleted stem cell transplant. Source of these receptors: a boy younger than 10 with acute myeloid leukemia, due to receive a stem cell transplant. CDR3s include the opening cysteine and the closing phenylalanine or tryptophan. For some rows the clone size is stated as once, few or many, or as a class when expanded; others skip it.

j_gene: TRBJ1-1; abundance: many; v_gene: TRBV7-8; len: 15; CDR3aa: CASSPQGVRNTEAFF
j_gene: TRBJ2-5; abundance: NA; v_gene: TRBV2; len: 12; CDR3aa: CASSGTSGRGYF
j_gene: TRBJ1-1; abundance: many; v_gene: TRBV5-1; len: 12; CDR3aa: CASSLERTEAFF
j_gene: TRBJ2-1; abundance: many; v_gene: TRBV9; len: 15; CDR3aa: CASSTRGPSYNEQFF
j_gene: TRBJ1-5; abundance: many; v_gene: TRBV2; len: 14; CDR3aa: CASSYDPPFQPQHF
j_gene: TRBJ2-3; abundance: many; v_gene: TRBV2; len: 14; CDR3aa: CARTTAGSTDTQYF
j_gene: TRBJ2-1; abundance: many; v_gene: TRBV20-1; len: 16; CDR3aa: CSARDLGGGAYNEQFF
j_gene: TRBJ2-2; abundance: many; v_gene: TRBV5-1; len: 14; CDR3aa: CASSLSSGAGELFF
j_gene: TRBJ1-1; abundance: many; v_gene: TRBV4-1; len: 16; CDR3aa: CASSLESYAGGTEAFF
j_gene: TRBJ2-7; abundance: many; v_gene: TRBV20-1; len: 14; CDR3aa: CSARGGSGSYEQYF
j_gene: TRBJ1-4; abundance: many; v_gene: TRBV20-1; len: 14; CDR3aa: CSAAGGGLLEKLFF
j_gene: TRBJ2-3; abundance: many; v_gene: TRBV28; len: 15; CDR3aa: CASSPSASGTDTQYF
j_gene: TRBJ2-3; abundance: many; v_gene: TRBV9; len: 14; CDR3aa: CASSARQGVDTQYF
j_gene: TRBJ2-3; abundance: few; v_gene: TRBV20-1; len: 15; CDR3aa: CSAIILAPSTDTQYF
j_gene: TRBJ1-1; abundance: many; v_gene: TRBV9; len: 13; CDR3aa: CASSVGDGTEAFF
j_gene: TRBJ2-1; abundance: few; v_gene: TRBV3-1; len: 16; CDR3aa: CACSQGTSGRRHEQFF
j_gene: TRBJ1-2; abundance: many; v_gene: TRBV6-5; len: 15; CDR3aa: CASSYSIQGRDGYTF
j_gene: TRBJ1-6; abundance: many; v_gene: TRBV7-6; len: 14; CDR3aa: CASSPLGTGHPLHF
j_gene: TRBJ1-3; abundance: NA; v_gene: TRBV6-5; len: 15; CDR3aa: CASKFSRDSGNTIYF
j_gene: TRBJ2-1; abundance: many; v_gene: TRBV10-3; len: 11; CDR3aa: CAIRAGGEQFF
j_gene: TRBJ2-2; abundance: many; v_gene: TRBV12-3/TRBV12-4; len: 14; CDR3aa: CASRMGGNTGELFF
j_gene: TRBJ2-3; abundance: NA; v_gene: TRBV11-2; len: 16; CDR3aa: CASRIGGGPSTDTQYF
j_gene: TRBJ1-1; abundance: NA; v_gene: TRBV6-2/TRBV6-3; len: 13; CDR3aa: CASSSQGGAEAFF
j_gene: TRBJ2-1; abundance: few; v_gene: TRBV19; len: 16; CDR3aa: CASSLATSGRSNEQFF
j_gene: TRBJ2-5; abundance: NA; v_gene: TRBV7-6; len: 15; CDR3aa: CASSARGGPQETQYF
j_gene: TRBJ1-2; abundance: many; v_gene: TRBV19; len: 13; CDR3aa: CASSIAGDYGYTF
j_gene: TRBJ2-3; abundance: few; v_gene: TRBV7-8; len: 14; CDR3aa: CASSPRDREDTQYF
j_gene: TRBJ2-4; abundance: many; v_gene: TRBV24-1; len: 14; CDR3aa: CATSVAGSSNIQYF
j_gene: TRBJ2-1; abundance: many; v_gene: TRBV4-1; len: 12; CDR3aa: CASSQVRDRTFF
j_gene: TRBJ2-2; abundance: many; v_gene: TRBV5-1; len: 14; CDR3aa: CASSLGAAPGELFF
j_gene: TRBJ2-7; abundance: many; v_gene: TRBV10-2; len: 12; CDR3aa: CASMGGTYEQYF
j_gene: TRBJ1-1; abundance: many; v_gene: TRBV6-1; len: 14; CDR3aa: CAIKNQQGNTEAFF
j_gene: TRBJ2-7; abundance: many; v_gene: TRBV6-2/TRBV6-3; len: 15; CDR3aa: CASSYPTSDSYEQYF
j_gene: TRBJ1-5; abundance: many; v_gene: TRBV12-3/TRBV12-4; len: 15; CDR3aa: CASSVQGARNQPQHF
j_gene: TRBJ1-1; abundance: few; v_gene: TRBV28; len: 14; CDR3aa: CASTPGGMGTEAFF
j_gene: TRBJ1-2; abundance: many; v_gene: TRBV19; len: 13; CDR3aa: CASRSTGFYGYTF
j_gene: TRBJ2-3; abundance: once; v_gene: TRBV18; len: 15; CDR3aa: CASSPTGVTGDTQYF
j_gene: TRBJ2-1; abundance: many; v_gene: TRBV4-1; len: 15; CDR3aa: CASSPGQGADNEQFF
j_gene: TRBJ2-1; abundance: many; v_gene: TRBV2; len: 15; CDR3aa: CASSIPEGSSNEQFF
j_gene: TRBJ2-4; abundance: many; v_gene: TRBV28; len: 14; CDR3aa: CASSNRDTENIQYF
j_gene: TRBJ1-2; abundance: many; v_gene: TRBV20-1; len: 13; CDR3aa: CSASEGRGYGYTF
j_gene: TRBJ1-1; abundance: many; v_gene: TRBV6-5; len: 13; CDR3aa: CASRFTGTPEAFF
j_gene: TRBJ2-7; abundance: many; v_gene: TRBV20-1; len: 12; CDR3aa: CSARRQGLEQYF
j_gene: TRBJ1-2; abundance: many; v_gene: TRBV9; len: 15; CDR3aa: CASSGKDRADYGYTF
j_gene: TRBJ2-7; abundance: many; v_gene: TRBV25-1; len: 14; CDR3aa: CASSVSGSLYEQYF
j_gene: TRBJ2-7; abundance: many; v_gene: TRBV20-1; len: 14; CDR3aa: CSARITGGFYEQYF
j_gene: TRBJ1-5; abundance: many; v_gene: TRBV12-3/TRBV12-4; len: 14; CDR3aa: CASSLDGGNQPQHF
j_gene: TRBJ2-1; abundance: many; v_gene: TRBV7-2; len: 16; CDR3aa: CASSLDGVGGGNEQFF
j_gene: TRBJ2-3; abundance: many; v_gene: TRBV20-1; len: 14; CDR3aa: CSAGPSGRTDTQYF
j_gene: TRBJ1-5; abundance: NA; v_gene: TRBV5-6; len: 15; CDR3aa: CASSLSGGSNQPQHF
j_gene: TRBJ1-1; abundance: many; v_gene: TRBV4-2; len: 15; CDR3aa: CASTRGRSVSTEAFF
j_gene: TRBJ2-5; abundance: many; v_gene: TRBV7-2; len: 14; CDR3aa: CASSLRTGWETQYF
j_gene: TRBJ1-2; abundance: many; v_gene: TRBV20-1; len: 14; CDR3aa: CSARVGATNYGYTF